The 30 T cell receptor beta chains below were found in one sample sequenced in a study of blood T cell repertoires in COVID-19. Here immunoSEQ multiplex PCR was the method, and the copy in TCRdb shows in-frame clones only, minus some. The data contain about 390,000 clones, about 90% of them singletons. The sequenced sample consisted of peripheral blood. These receptors were collected from a woman aged 55-70 years with COVID-19, enrolled during active disease.

The rearrangement links TRBV27 to TRBJ1-5; D gene unclear. Per germline, CDR1 MNHEY and CDR2 SMNVEV (reference sequence). V was trimmed by 6 bases and J by 3 bases, leaving 6 bases between them. The CDR3 sequence is 12 residues long. The CDR3 nucleotides are TGTGCCAGCAGCAAACACAATCAGCCCCAGCATTTT. Amino acids: CASSKHNQPQHF.

The chain is built from TRBV5-4 and TRBJ2-7; 8 nucleotides agree with TRBD2. V shed 3 bases, J shed 5 bases, and the junction held 13 bases outside the gene matches. The length of the CDR3 is 16 residues. In germline, CDR1 is SGHNT, CDR2 YYREEE (reference sequence). The CDR3 here is CASSYREGGRMNEQYF. In DNA, the CDR3 is TGTGCCAGCAGCTACCGGGAGGGGGGCAGAATGAACGAGCAGTACTTC. Full variable domain (rest looked up from reference TRBV5-4 and TRBJ2-7): ETGVTQSPTHLIKTRGQQVTLRCSSQSGHNTVSWYQQALGQGPQFIFQYYREEENGRGNFPPRFSGLQFPNYSSELNVNALELDDSALYLCASSYREGGRMNEQYFGPGTRLTVT.

V and J are TRBV7-8 and TRBJ1-1, with D possibly TRBD1 on 6 matching bases. V was cut by 4 bases and J by 4 bases, with 13 bases left in between. The CDR3 covers 14 residues. In germline, CDR1 is SGHVS, CDR2 FQNEAQ. Here the CDR3 DNA reads TGTGCCAGCAGCTCACAAAGCAGGGGCACTGAAGCTTTCTTT. Translated: CASSSQSRGTEAFF.

The rearrangement uses TRBV27 and TRBJ1-2; a weak D match, TRBD1 (5 bases). Per germline, CDR1 MNHEY and CDR2 SMNVEV (reference sequence). The CDR3 is 12 residues long. V lost 6 bases, J lost 8 bases, and 13 bases lay in between. CDR3 nucleotides: TGTGCCAGCAGGGACCCAGGGCGGGGCTACACCTTC. It translates to CASRDPGRGYTF.

The chain employs TRBV18 and TRBJ2-5, with a tentative D call TRBD2 (6 bases). The CDR3 contains 18 residues. Per the germline V gene, CDR1 is KGHSH and CDR2 is LQKENI. Trimming took off 3 bases at V and 1 base at J, with 21 bases between the two ends. The DNA of the CDR3 is TGTGCCAGCTCACCGCCTAGGAGGGAAGCTACCACCCAAGAGACCCAGTACTTC. Translating it yields CASSPPRREATTQETQYF. Full variable domain (rest looked up from reference TRBV18 and TRBJ2-5): NAGVMQNPRHLVRRRGQEARLRCSPMKGHSHVYWYRQLPEEGLKFMVYLQKENIIDESGMPKERFSAEFPKEGPSILRIQQVVRGDSAAYFCASSPPRREATTQETQYFGPGTRLLVL.

The chain combines TRBV27 with TRBJ2-7; TRBD2 matches 7 bases. V dropped 3 bases and J dropped 2; count of bases not matched to a gene: 4. The germline CDR1 and CDR2 sequences are MNHEY and SMNVEV (reference sequence). CDR3 size: 14 residues. CDR3 sequence (DNA): TGTGCCAGCAGTTTGAGGGAGGGTACCTACGAGCAGTACTTC. It is translated as CASSLREGTYEQYF.

The chain carries TRBV6-5 and TRBJ1-1; no clear D gene. CDR1 MNHEY and CDR2 SVGAGI come from the germline V gene. Trimming removed 6 bases at V and 1 base at J, with 9 bases between. This CDR3 spans 13 amino acids. CDR3 loop: CASRLLGNTEAFF. In DNA form, the CDR3 reads TGTGCCAGCAGACTCCTAGGGAACACTGAAGCTTTCTTT.

The chain recombines TRBV19 with TRBJ2-1; 7 bases fit TRBD1. V lost 2 bases, J lost 4 bases, and 8 bases stayed unmatched. The CDR3 extends over 16 amino acids. From germline, CDR1 is LNHDA and CDR2 SQIVND (reference sequence). CDR3 protein: CASSIRGGRAYNEQFF. For the CDR3, the DNA is TGTGCCAGTAGTATAAGAGGGGGCCGGGCATACAATGAGCAGTTCTTC.

The rearrangement joins TRBV3-1 (or the pseudogene TRBV3-2) to TRBJ1-4, with D unresolved. V was cut by 6 bases and J by 13 bases, with 15 bases left in between. CDR3 size: 12 residues. Germline V gene sequence: CDR1 LGHDT, CDR2 YNNKEL (reference sequence). CDR3 sequence (DNA): TGTGCCAGCAGTCCACGGGAGCGCGCACTGTTTTTT. Residues: CASSPRERALFF.

V usage is TRBV5-1 and J usage is TRBJ2-7; 9 bases fit TRBD1. J lost 5 bases, V lost 4 bases, and 7 bases had no gene match. The CDR3 sequence is 14 residues long. Germline loops: CDR1 SGHRS, CDR2 YFSETQ. In DNA, the CDR3 is TGCGCCAGCAGCCCCGGACAGGGGCCCCACGAGCAGTACTTC. It yields the protein CASSPGQGPHEQYF.

The V gene is TRBV3-1 (or the pseudogene TRBV3-2), the J gene TRBJ2-5; a weak D match, TRBD2 (6 bases). Trimming stripped 5 bases from V and 5 bases from J, with 12 bases between. CDR1 and CDR2 from the germline V gene are LGHDT and YNNKEL (reference sequence). CDR3 length: 13 residues. The CDR3 bases are TGTGCCAGCAGCTTACTAGCTCGGGAGACCCAGTACTTC. Translating it yields CASSLLARETQYF.

The gene calls are TRBV7-9 and TRBJ2-4; 11 nucleotides agree with TRBD2. Germline assignment: CDR1 SEHNR and CDR2 FQNEAQ (reference sequence). With 5 bases clipped from V and 7 bases from J, the junction kept 10 bases outside the gene matches. This CDR3 region has 16 residues. Here the CDR3 reads CASSTPSGGPGNIQYF. The CDR3 coding sequence is TGTGCCAGCAGCACTCCTAGCGGGGGGCCGGGGAACATTCAGTACTTC.

This rearrangement joins TRBV27 to TRBJ2-5, with 7 bases aligning to TRBD1. In germline, CDR1 is MNHEY, CDR2 SMNVEV (reference sequence). CDR3 length: 14 residues. V trimming: 2 bases; J trimming: 2 bases; junction bases outside the gene matches: 2. CDR3 coding DNA: TGTGCCAGCAGTTTAGGGGACAGTCAAGAGACCCAGTACTTC. It yields the protein CASSLGDSQETQYF.

The chain couples TRBV27 to TRBJ1-5, with D possibly matching TRBD1 (5 bases). CDR1 MNHEY and CDR2 SMNVEV come from the germline V gene (reference sequence). V lost 2 bases, J lost 1 base, and 12 bases lay in between. The CDR3 is 16 residues long. The CDR3 sequence is CASSLRGIESNQPQHF. CDR3 bases: TGTGCCAGCAGTTTACGGGGGATTGAAAGCAATCAGCCCCAGCATTTT.

The chain carries TRBV18 and TRBJ2-5; TRBD1 agrees at 10 bases. Per germline, CDR1 KGHSH and CDR2 LQKENI. CDR3 length equals 15 residues. J lost 3 bases, V lost 1 base, and 2 bases had no gene match. CDR3 amino acids: CASSPLGQGKETQYF. The CDR3 DNA reads TGTGCCAGCTCACCACTGGGACAGGGGAAAGAGACCCAGTACTTC.

V and J are TRBV6-5 and TRBJ2-7; TRBD2 might be the D (5 bases). CDR3 length: 16 residues. Looked up from germline, CDR1 is MNHEY and CDR2 is SVGAGI. V lost 2 bases and J 3 bases, leaving 17 bases between the germline ends. The CDR3 is CASSYIGGGSIYEQYF. The CDR3 DNA follows: TGTGCCAGCAGTTACATCGGCGGAGGCTCCATCTACGAGCAGTACTTC.

In this sample, this clone turned up once. V usage is TRBV6-5 and J usage is TRBJ2-2, with 9 positions matching TRBD2. The CDR3 contains 15 residues. From germline, CDR1 is MNHEY and CDR2 SVGAGI. The V and J ends lost 6 bases and 5 bases, in that order; junction bases with no gene match: 7. The CDR3: CASRPGLAPTGELFF. The CDR3 nucleotides read TGTGCCAGCAGACCGGGACTAGCTCCGACCGGGGAGCTGTTTTTT.

The chain recombines TRBV7-9 with TRBJ1-2; TRBD1 matches 7 bases. Looked up from germline, CDR1 is SEHNR and CDR2 is FQNEAQ (reference sequence). Losses at the gene ends were 5 bases for V and 3 bases for J; bases not matched to a gene: 15. This CDR3 has 17 residues. CDR3 nucleotides: TGTGCCAGCAGCGTAGGGACAGCACCCGCCTTTCACTATGGCTACACCTTC. Encoded protein: CASSVGTAPAFHYGYTF. The whole variable domain, filled in from reference TRBV7-9 and TRBJ1-2, reads DTGVSQNPRHKITKRGQNVTFRCDPISEHNRLYWYRQTLGQGPEFLTYFQNEAQLEKSRLLSDRFSAERPKGSFSTLEIQRTEQGDSAMYLCASSVGTAPAFHYGYTFGSGTRLTVV.

This chain connects TRBV25-1 to TRBJ1-1; D is undetermined. V lost 1 base to trimming and J lost 3 bases, with 18 bases between them. Germline values: CDR1 MGHDK, CDR2 SYGVNS. The CDR3 runs to 17 residues. The CDR3 DNA sequence: TGTGCCAGCAGTGAATTGGAGCGTTCCTTAGTGGACACTGAAGCTTTCTTT. Translating gives CASSELERSLVDTEAFF.

The chain recombines TRBV5-4 with TRBJ2-1, with a tentative D call TRBD1 (6 bases). V lost 3 bases to trimming and J lost 9 bases, with 19 bases between them. The length of the CDR3 is 15 residues. Germline lookup yields CDR1 SGHNT and CDR2 YYREEE (reference sequence). This CDR3 reads CASSSTTLRGSEQFF. CDR3 coding DNA: TGTGCCAGCAGCTCCACTACACTCAGGGGTAGTGAGCAGTTCTTC. The entire variable domain, with the rest obtained from reference TRBV5-4 and TRBJ2-1, is as follows: ETGVTQSPTHLIKTRGQQVTLRCSSQSGHNTVSWYQQALGQGPQFIFQYYREEENGRGNFPPRFSGLQFPNYSSELNVNALELDDSALYLCASSSTTLRGSEQFFGPGTRLTVL.

The chain employs TRBV5-1 and TRBJ2-1, with 10 bases fitting TRBD1. Unmatched junction bases numbered 3, after V lost 5 bases and J lost 7 bases. The CDR3 sequence is 13 residues long. Germline V lookup: CDR1 SGHRS, CDR2 YFSETQ. CDR3 nucleotide sequence: TGCGCCAGCAGACGGGACAGGGGAAATGAGCAGTTCTTC. Protein sequence: CASRRDRGNEQFF.

CDR3 coding DNA: TGTGCCAGCAGCTTCACAGGGGGCGAGGAGACCCAGTACTTC. It is translated as CASSFTGGEETQYF. V usage is TRBV7-3 and J usage is TRBJ2-5; TRBD1 matches 9 bases. V shed 3 bases and J 5 bases; nucleotides not matched to a gene: 4. Per the germline V gene, CDR1 is SGHTA and CDR2 is FQGTGA. The CDR3 has 14 amino acids.

CDR3 in amino acids: CASSQDNNGAGYTF. CDR3 in DNA: TGTGCCAGCAGCCAAGATAATAACGGAGCTGGCTACACCTTC. The chain uses TRBV3-1 (or the pseudogene TRBV3-2) and TRBJ1-2, with no clear D. CDR1 LGHDT and CDR2 YNNKEL come from the germline V gene (reference sequence). This CDR3 contains 14 residues. Trimming pared 0 bases from V and 7 bases from J, leaving 12 bases between.

The chain joins TRBV9 to TRBJ1-6; no clear D. V was pared by 1 base and J by 5 bases, with 13 bases between. Germline CDR1 reads SGDLS; CDR2 reads YYNGEE. This CDR3 is built from 16 residues. The CDR3 DNA reads as TGTGCCAGCAGCGTAAGTGTAGAGATCCATAATTCACCCCTCCACTTT. Amino acid sequence: CASSVSVEIHNSPLHF.

This sequence joins TRBV5-1 and TRBJ2-1; no firm D call. This CDR3 has 17 amino acids. V lost 4 bases, J lost 0 bases, and 17 bases lay in between. In germline, CDR1 is SGHRS, CDR2 YFSETQ. CDR3 amino acids: CASSPTFAVSSYNEQFF. The DNA for the CDR3 is TGCGCCAGCAGCCCCACCTTCGCGGTCAGCTCCTACAATGAGCAGTTCTTC.

This rearrangement joins TRBV5-1 to TRBJ1-6; D ambiguous. Germline V gene lookup returns CDR1 SGHRS and CDR2 YFSETQ. The CDR3 runs 16 residues. The V and J ends lost 1 base and 8 bases respectively, with 16 bases between them. The chain's CDR3 is CASSLSFPGFDSPLHF. The CDR3 coding sequence is TGCGCCAGCAGCTTGTCGTTCCCGGGGTTTGATTCACCCCTCCACTTT. The full variable domain, completed using reference TRBV5-1 and TRBJ1-6, is KAGVTQTPRYLIKTRGQQVTLSCSPISGHRSVSWYQQTPGQGLQFLFEYFSETQRNKGNFPGRFSGRQFSNSRSEMNVSTLELGDSALYLCASSLSFPGFDSPLHFGNGTRLTVT.

This clone was counted a single time. CDR3 protein: CASSSQGNNSPLHF. The CDR3 DNA reads as TGTGCCAGCAGTTCACAGGGGAATAATTCACCCCTCCACTTT. The gene calls are TRBV2 and TRBJ1-6; 7 nucleotides align to TRBD1. CDR1 SNHLY and CDR2 FYNNEI come from the germline V gene. The CDR3 length is 14 residues. V shed 5 bases, J shed 5 bases, and the junction held 3 bases outside the gene matches.

This clone was detected a few times. J is TRBJ1-2 and V is TRBV6-1; D is ambiguous. V lost 2 bases and J lost 5, with 6 bases in between. This CDR3 has 12 amino acids. Germline CDR1 MNHNS, CDR2 SASEGT. The CDR3 DNA is TGTGCCAGCAGTGAAACCCTATATGGCTACACCTTC. Translating gives CASSETLYGYTF.

The V call is TRBV5-1, the J call TRBJ1-2; D possibly corresponds to TRBD1 (5 bases). The CDR3 length is 13 residues. V was trimmed by 4 bases and J by 1 base, leaving 8 bases between them. The V gene's germline CDR1 is SGHRS and CDR2 YFSETQ. Here the CDR3 DNA reads TGCGCCAGCAGCACAGACAGTAACTATGGCTACACCTTC. It specifies CASSTDSNYGYTF. Looking up the rest from reference TRBV5-1 and TRBJ1-2 gives the full variable domain: KAGVTQTPRYLIKTRGQQVTLSCSPISGHRSVSWYQQTPGQGLQFLFEYFSETQRNKGNFPGRFSGRQFSNSRSEMNVSTLELGDSALYLCASSTDSNYGYTFGSGTRLTVV.

The chain combines TRBV11-1 with TRBJ2-3, with 10 nucleotides matching TRBD1. The CDR3 is 16 amino acids. V dropped 5 bases and J dropped 3; count of bases not matched to a gene: 8. Germline V lookup: CDR1 SGHAT, CDR2 FQDESV (reference sequence). The CDR3 loop reads CASSPLDRGRTDTQYF. The CDR3 bases are TGTGCCAGCAGCCCACTAGACAGGGGGCGGACAGATACGCAGTATTTT.